This TCR beta chain is from a study of CD8+ T cells in alopecia areata. Looking at the study overall: At a dose of 5 to 10 mg twice daily, oral tofacitinib was given to treated patients. Tofacitinib ran 6 to 18 months, followed by 6 months off drug.

Following extraction, RNA underwent reverse transcription to cDNA, which served as the sequencing template. TCRdb's copy holds only in-frame clones and misses some; the assay was immunoSEQ multiplex PCR. The profile shows some 19,000 clones, around 66% of them singletons. Alopecia areata patients had lesional scalp punch biopsies and peripheral blood taken from them. Germline CDR1 is SGHAT and CDR2 is FQNNGV. V was trimmed by 0 bases and J by 3 bases, leaving 5 bases between them. The length of the CDR3 is 13 residues. The TCR comes from a human donor with alopecia areata. The J gene is TRBJ1-1, the V gene TRBV11-2; D may be TRBD1 (5 bases). The sample consisted of skin, taken at week 0. In DNA, the CDR3 is TGTGCCAGCAGCTTAGAGACAGACACTGAAGCTTTCTTT. It translates to CASSLETDTEAFF. Together with reference TRBV11-2 and TRBJ1-1, the CDR3 gives the full variable domain: EAGVAQSPRYKIIEKRQSVAFWCNPISGHATLYWYQQILGQGPKLLIQFQNNGVVDDSQLPKDRFSAERLKGVDSTLKIQPAKLEDSAVYLCASSLETDTEAFFGQGTRLTVV.